This T cell receptor (beta chain) was profiled in a study of PD-1 blockade in classical Hodgkin lymphoma. Overall study results and limits: Differences between repertoires have undefined causes, possibly disease activity or prior therapy.

The method was immunoSEQ multiplex PCR; TCRdb's version includes in-frame clones alone and lacks a portion of them. The repertoire holds approximately 84,000 clones, with around 90% as singletons. Note on this clone: Its antigen is still unknown.

Each patient's relapse followed autologous stem cell transplantation, and brentuximab vedotin exposure varied. The germline V gene encodes CDR1 SGHNT and CDR2 YYREEE (reference sequence). The CDR3 contains 18 residues. The V segment lost 4 bases and the J segment 4 bases; nucleotides outside the gene matches: 14. The TCR originated in a human donor with classical Hodgkin lymphoma. V and J are TRBV5-4 and TRBJ2-5; 12 nucleotides match TRBD2. Sequencing was performed on peripheral blood mononuclear cells (PBMCs), taken at baseline. This chain's CDR3 is CASSPGSLAGGMGETQYF. The DNA of the CDR3 is TGTGCCAGCAGCCCCGGGTCTCTAGCGGGAGGGATGGGAGAGACCCAGTACTTC.